What follows is one T cell receptor beta chain and its context. The data stem from a study of control samples from healthy donors and cancer patients. TCRdb's copy holds only in-frame clones and misses some; the assay was immunoSEQ multiplex PCR. The sample lists 80,000 to 85,000 clones, around nine tenths occurring once. This CDR3 is 13 amino acids long. From germline, CDR1 is MNHEY and CDR2 SVGAGI. V lost 0 bases and J lost 3, with 0 bases in between. The chain couples TRBV6-5 to TRBJ2-6, with unresolved D. This clonotype originated in a woman in her forties or fifties in good health. Sequencing input: blood. The CDR3 here is CASSYSGANVLTF. The CDR3 nucleotides read TGTGCCAGCAGTTACTCTGGGGCCAACGTCCTGACTTTC.